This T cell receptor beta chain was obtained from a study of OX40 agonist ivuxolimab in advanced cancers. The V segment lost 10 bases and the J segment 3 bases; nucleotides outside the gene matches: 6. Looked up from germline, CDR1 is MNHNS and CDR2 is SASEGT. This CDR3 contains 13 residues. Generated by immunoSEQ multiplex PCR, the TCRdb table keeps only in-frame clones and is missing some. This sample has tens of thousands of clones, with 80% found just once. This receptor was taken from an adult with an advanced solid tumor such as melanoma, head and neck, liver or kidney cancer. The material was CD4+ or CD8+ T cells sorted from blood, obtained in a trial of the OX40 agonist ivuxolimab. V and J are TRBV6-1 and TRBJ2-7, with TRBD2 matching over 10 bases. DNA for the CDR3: TGTGCCACCAAAGCGGGGGGGCTCTACGAGCAGTACTTC. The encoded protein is CATKAGGLYEQYF.